A selection of T cell receptor beta chains follows, all from one sample in a study of T cells in Graves' hyperthyroidism and ophthalmopathy. MiXCR, applied by TCRdb to the multiplex PCR reads, yields one record per CDR3 protein. The sample includes fewer than 750,000 distinct CDR3 sequences, roughly 14% of them seen just once. Input material: blood. These TCRs come from a middle-aged woman with Graves' ophthalmopathy. Each CDR3 is given with its conserved first and last residue. Fields, in order: CDR3 protein, J gene, clone size, V gene. Expanded clones get a size class; other rows say once, few or many, or leave the size out.

cdr3_aa: CASSEMAGTEAFF; j_call: TRBJ1-1; clone_size: many; v_call: TRBV6-1
cdr3_aa: CASSLGQSYVPYF; j_call: TRBJ2-7; clone_size: many; v_call: TRBV12-3/TRBV12-4
cdr3_aa: CASSLKQVYGYTF; j_call: TRBJ1-2; clone_size: many; v_call: TRBV28
cdr3_aa: CASSRGSTSGANVLTF; j_call: TRBJ2-6; clone_size: NA; v_call: TRBV2
cdr3_aa: CASSAARVGNTIYF; j_call: TRBJ1-3; clone_size: many; v_call: TRBV6-1
cdr3_aa: CASSPGGGRAYEQYF; j_call: TRBJ2-7; clone_size: many; v_call: TRBV12-3/TRBV12-4
cdr3_aa: CSVHLNTEAFF; j_call: TRBJ1-1; clone_size: many; v_call: TRBV29-1
cdr3_aa: CASSYSMAGVGSGNTIYF; j_call: TRBJ1-3; clone_size: many; v_call: TRBV6-2/TRBV6-3
cdr3_aa: CAWDSWETQYF; j_call: TRBJ2-5; clone_size: few; v_call: TRBV30
cdr3_aa: CASSPPGPLHF; j_call: TRBJ1-6; clone_size: few; v_call: TRBV28
cdr3_aa: CASSLTGGLNQPQHF; j_call: TRBJ1-5; clone_size: many; v_call: TRBV12-3/TRBV12-4
cdr3_aa: CASSPTTMGELFF; j_call: TRBJ2-2; clone_size: many; v_call: TRBV7-6
cdr3_aa: CASSLPYYGYTF; j_call: TRBJ1-2; clone_size: many; v_call: TRBV28
cdr3_aa: CASSQDPGPPYEQYF; j_call: TRBJ2-7; clone_size: many; v_call: TRBV4-1
cdr3_aa: CSVESYPYRLAGGSETQYF; j_call: TRBJ2-5; clone_size: NA; v_call: TRBV29-1
cdr3_aa: CASSLARGLETQYF; j_call: TRBJ2-5; clone_size: many; v_call: TRBV7-9
cdr3_aa: CASSLSGGLTEAFF; j_call: TRBJ1-1; clone_size: many; v_call: TRBV27
cdr3_aa: CASTAGTSGTQYF; j_call: TRBJ2-5; clone_size: many; v_call: TRBV6-5
cdr3_aa: CASSWRREGNTEAFF; j_call: TRBJ1-1; clone_size: once; v_call: TRBV6-2/TRBV6-3
cdr3_aa: CASSYSGDSRETQYF; j_call: TRBJ2-5; clone_size: many; v_call: TRBV6-2/TRBV6-3
cdr3_aa: CSVRAWDTEAFF; j_call: TRBJ1-1; clone_size: many; v_call: TRBV29-1
cdr3_aa: CASSRTLAGDGTDTQYF; j_call: TRBJ2-3; clone_size: few; v_call: TRBV4-2
cdr3_aa: CASSISGPTYEQYF; j_call: TRBJ2-7; clone_size: many; v_call: TRBV5-1
cdr3_aa: CAISDRESVRTDTQYF; j_call: TRBJ2-3; clone_size: few; v_call: TRBV10-3
cdr3_aa: CASTTGGYSNQPQHF; j_call: TRBJ1-5; clone_size: many; v_call: TRBV28
cdr3_aa: CASSYSFQGANTEASF; j_call: TRBJ1-1; clone_size: many; v_call: TRBV6-5
cdr3_aa: CASTSGGSYGYTF; j_call: TRBJ1-2; clone_size: many; v_call: TRBV6-5
cdr3_aa: CASSRAPEGYEQYF; j_call: TRBJ2-7; clone_size: many; v_call: TRBV6-1
cdr3_aa: CASSFSRQVRNTEAFF; j_call: TRBJ1-1; clone_size: many; v_call: TRBV7-8
cdr3_aa: CASTLTPSGHTGELFF; j_call: TRBJ2-2; clone_size: many; v_call: TRBV19
cdr3_aa: CATSDGTGRSSYEQYF; j_call: TRBJ2-7; clone_size: many; v_call: TRBV24-1
cdr3_aa: CSAREYGETQYF; j_call: TRBJ2-5; clone_size: many; v_call: TRBV20-1
cdr3_aa: CSVAGQVMGIQYF; j_call: TRBJ2-4; clone_size: many; v_call: TRBV29-1
cdr3_aa: CATSPQGDVTSGRQETQYF; j_call: TRBJ2-5; clone_size: many; v_call: TRBV24-1
cdr3_aa: CASSLPDRGSTEAFF; j_call: TRBJ1-1; clone_size: many; v_call: TRBV11-2
cdr3_aa: CASSLQGYPDTQYF; j_call: TRBJ2-3; clone_size: NA; v_call: TRBV27
cdr3_aa: CSARDILKSSYEQYF; j_call: TRBJ2-7; clone_size: many; v_call: TRBV20-1
cdr3_aa: CASSPRDWETQYF; j_call: TRBJ2-5; clone_size: few; v_call: TRBV11-3
cdr3_aa: CASSSTQAGMETQYF; j_call: TRBJ2-5; clone_size: many; v_call: TRBV28
cdr3_aa: CASRGGSRHTEAFF; j_call: TRBJ1-1; clone_size: many; v_call: TRBV2
cdr3_aa: CASSRFGGNTEAFF; j_call: TRBJ1-1; clone_size: many; v_call: TRBV6-1
cdr3_aa: CSARDQTTQYF; j_call: TRBJ2-5; clone_size: NA; v_call: TRBV20-1